These 30 T cell receptor beta chains were sequenced from one sample in a study of T cell changes during pregnancy in multiple sclerosis. TCRdb keeps only in-frame clones here, not all; method: immunoSEQ multiplex PCR. Of tens of thousands of clones listed, 93% are singletons. The sequencing here drew on peripheral blood, taken after pregnancy. All receptors derive from a female donor with multiple sclerosis, enrolled in a pregnancy study.

The V gene is TRBV29-1, the J gene TRBJ2-2; D gene uncertain. CDR1 is SQVTM and CDR2 is ANQGSEA in the germline V gene. Trimming pared 4 bases from V and 6 bases from J, leaving 9 bases between. There are 12 residues in the CDR3. The CDR3 DNA sequence: TGCAGCGTTGGCACTTTGGCCGGGGAGCTGTTTTTT. Its translation is CSVGTLAGELFF.

The chain combines TRBV7-2 with TRBJ2-7; 8 bases fit TRBD1. The CDR3 covers 16 residues. Trimming took 5 bases from V and 6 from J; bases not matched to a gene: 15. The germline CDR1 and CDR2 sequences are SGHTA and FQGNSA. For the CDR3, the DNA is TGTGCCAGCAGCCCTCGGACAGGGATGGTATTGGGCGAGCAGTACTTC. Residues: CASSPRTGMVLGEQYF.

The table lists this clone with a count of one. The CDR3 nucleotides read TGTGCCAGCAGCCCCCACCAAAGGGACAGGAGTAACTATGGCTACACCTTC. Amino acid sequence: CASSPHQRDRSNYGYTF. This rearrangement joins TRBV7-9 to TRBJ1-2; 8 positions agree with TRBD1. CDR1 and CDR2 (germline): SEHNR, FQNEAQ (reference sequence). Trimming at V came to 5 bases and at J to 1 base, leaving 12 bases not matched to a gene. The CDR3 is 17 amino acids.

V and J are TRBV10-3 and TRBJ1-1; 7 bases map to TRBD1. This CDR3 has 16 residues. From germline, CDR1 is ENHRY and CDR2 SYGVKD. Trimming removed 4 bases from V and 5 bases from J; junction bases left unmatched: 13. For the CDR3, the DNA is TGTGCCATCAGTGTATTAATAGGGGACAGAAGTACTGAAGCTTTCTTT. This translates into CAISVLIGDRSTEAFF.

V is TRBV28 and J is TRBJ1-4, with 7 bases lining up with TRBD1. The CDR3 loop spans 14 amino acids. V dropped 5 bases and J dropped 5; count of bases not matched to a gene: 5. CDR1 is MDHEN, CDR2 SYDVKM, per germline. CDR3 residues: CASSLDRENEKLFF. In DNA form, the CDR3 reads TGTGCCAGCAGTCTTGACAGGGAAAATGAAAAACTGTTTTTT.

The chain employs TRBV29-1 and TRBJ2-7, with 8 bases that match TRBD1. Germline CDR1 SQVTM, CDR2 ANQGSEA. V gave up 7 bases and J gave up 5 bases; unmatched junction bases: 7. The CDR3 contains 12 residues. This CDR3 is CSAMDREDEQYF. DNA for the CDR3: TGCAGCGCTATGGACAGGGAAGACGAGCAGTACTTC.

This clone was detected only once. The chain links TRBV7-2 to TRBJ2-2; TRBD1 might be the D (5 bases). The CDR3 is 14 amino acids. V lost 5 bases and J 4 bases, leaving 11 bases between the germline ends. Germline lookup yields CDR1 SGHTA and CDR2 FQGNSA. This CDR3 reads CASSRQGSTGELFF. The CDR3 DNA reads TGTGCCAGCAGCCGGCAGGGAAGCACCGGGGAGCTGTTTTTT.

The chain employs TRBV5-6 and TRBJ1-5; the D is unclear. The V and J ends lost 3 bases and 4 bases respectively, with 14 bases between them. Germline V CDR1 and CDR2: SGHDT, YYEEEE. The CDR3 spans 15 residues. This CDR3 is CASSSGRFWNQPQHF. In DNA form, the CDR3 reads TGTGCCAGCAGCTCAGGCCGTTTCTGGAATCAGCCCCAGCATTTT.

This chain connects TRBV11-2 to TRBJ2-3; D unclear. The CDR3 has 16 residues. Germline CDR1 is SGHAT and CDR2 is FQNNGV. Trimming left V 0 bases short and J 0 bases short, with 10 bases between. Here the CDR3 DNA reads TGTGCCAGCAGCTTAGAGGCTGATTCTAGCACAGATACGCAGTATTTT. It encodes CASSLEADSSTDTQYF.

This sequence joins TRBV6-4 and TRBJ2-2, with D possibly TRBD1 on 5 matching bases. V was pared by 5 bases and J by 5 bases, with 9 bases between. The CDR3 runs 13 residues. The germline gives CDR1 MRHNA, CDR2 SNTAGT. As DNA, the CDR3 is TGTGCCAGCAGTCCGACAGAGACCGGGGAGCTGTTTTTT. Translating gives CASSPTETGELFF.

This chain links TRBV6-5 with TRBJ2-1; TRBD2 aligns across 8 bases. This CDR3 spans 14 amino acids. Germline V gene lookup returns CDR1 MNHEY and CDR2 SVGAGI. The junction had 9 bases not matched to a gene; V was cut back by 8 bases and J by 6 bases. CDR3 protein: CASSEGLETNEQFF. CDR3 nucleotides: TGTGCCAGCTCCGAGGGACTAGAAACCAATGAGCAGTTCTTC.

CDR3 bases: TGTGCCAGCAGCCTGGGCGCAGATACGCAGTATTTT. This encodes CASSLGADTQYF. The chain joins TRBV7-9 to TRBJ2-3, with D hard to call. V lost 5 bases and J 4 bases, leaving 7 bases between the germline ends. CDR1 and CDR2 from the germline V gene are SEHNR and FQNEAQ (reference sequence). The length of the CDR3 is 12 residues.

V and J are TRBV7-9 and TRBJ2-1; 11 bases match TRBD2. After removal of 4 bases from V and 9 bases from J, the junction contained 11 bases not matched to a gene. Germline CDR1 is SEHNR and CDR2 is FQNEAQ (reference sequence). The CDR3 loop spans 16 amino acids. Here the CDR3 reads CASSSIAGGPGSEQFF. Written as DNA, the CDR3 is TGTGCCAGCAGCTCTATAGCGGGAGGGCCGGGGAGTGAGCAGTTCTTC.

The V call is TRBV11-2, the J call TRBJ2-7; 11 nucleotides agree with TRBD1. V lost 5 bases and J lost 2; bases outside the gene matches: 8. Germline values: CDR1 SGHAT, CDR2 FQNNGV. This CDR3 has 16 amino acids. The CDR3 DNA follows: TGTGCCAGCAGCGGTTGGGACAGGGGGAACCCCTACGAGCAGTACTTC. It yields the protein CASSGWDRGNPYEQYF.

This clone was seen just once. Written as DNA, the CDR3 is TGTGCCAGCTTGCGGACTCTCGGGAACACCGGGGAGCTGTTTTTT. Protein product: CASLRTLGNTGELFF. This rearrangement joins TRBV28 to TRBJ2-2; perhaps TRBD2 as D (5 bases). V was pared by 8 bases and J by 1 base, with 14 bases between. Germline CDR1 and CDR2: MDHEN and SYDVKM. This CDR3 comprises 15 residues.

The CDR3, as DNA: TGTGCCAGCCATACTCTAACTAGCGGGAGCTACGAGCAGTACTTC. Translated: CASHTLTSGSYEQYF. This chain uses TRBV27 with TRBJ2-5; 11 bases agree with TRBD2. Gene TRBJ2-7 matches the end of the DNA better, so the J call may be wrong. The CDR3 is 15 residues long. CDR1 MNHEY and CDR2 SMNVEV come from the germline V gene (reference sequence).

This clone was detected only once. The genes are TRBV15 and TRBJ2-5; TRBD1 is a possible D gene (6 bases). The CDR3 consists of 14 residues. From germline, CDR1 is LNHNV and CDR2 YYDKDF (reference sequence). The V gene lost 0 bases and the J gene lost 4 bases, with 9 bases spanning the gap. CDR3 amino acids: CATSRDRGIETQYF. DNA for the CDR3: TGTGCCACCAGCAGAGACAGGGGAATAGAGACCCAGTACTTC.

V gene TRBV14 combines with J gene TRBJ1-1; D uncertain. This CDR3 has 16 residues. Trimming shortened V by 0 bases and J by 0 bases, and 11 bases separated the two germline ends. CDR1 and CDR2 from the germline V gene are SGHDN and FVKESK. The CDR3 loop reads CASSQDGRPLNTEAFF. CDR3 nucleotide sequence: TGTGCCAGCAGCCAAGACGGCAGGCCCTTGAACACTGAAGCTTTCTTT.

This chain uses TRBV6-5 with TRBJ1-6; D is possibly TRBD1 (6 bases). This CDR3 region has 15 residues. The V gene lost 6 bases and the J gene lost 2 bases, with 11 bases spanning the gap. Germline CDR1 MNHEY, CDR2 SVGAGI. CDR3 sequence reads: CASRRGGTYNSPLHF. The CDR3 DNA reads TGTGCCAGCAGGAGGGGGGGGACCTATAATTCACCCCTCCACTTT.

This clone was seen more than once but under ten times. The rearrangement uses TRBV7-3 and TRBJ2-1, with 11 bases that match TRBD1. CDR1 is SGHTA, CDR2 FQGTGA, per germline. The CDR3 has 17 amino acids. V trimming: 5 bases; J trimming: 2 bases; junction bases outside the gene matches: 8. In DNA, the CDR3 is TGTGCCAGCAGCGCCCAACCGGGACAGGGGGCCTACAATGAGCAGTTCTTC. It translates to CASSAQPGQGAYNEQFF.

This clone was seen only once. V and J are TRBV6-6 and TRBJ1-5; no clear D gene. V was clipped by 6 bases and J by 3 bases, with 6 bases between them. The CDR3 has 12 residues. Per germline, CDR1 MNHNY and CDR2 SVGAGI (reference sequence). The CDR3 coding sequence is TGTGCCAGCAGGCTAATCAATCAGCCCCAGCATTTT. This gives the protein CASRLINQPQHF.

Many counts were recorded for this clone. The chain joins TRBV10-3 to TRBJ2-1; maybe TRBD2 (5 bases). V was trimmed by 3 bases and J by 1 base, leaving 10 bases between them. The CDR3 contains 15 residues. Germline V lookup: CDR1 ENHRY, CDR2 SYGVKD. The CDR3, as DNA: TGTGCCATCAGTGAAGCGGACCAATCCTACAATGAGCAGTTCTTC. Its translation: CAISEADQSYNEQFF.

The chain uses TRBV28 and TRBJ1-4; 7 nucleotides match TRBD1. The CDR3 is made up of 14 amino acids. The trim removed 3 bases at V and 10 bases at J, leaving 8 bases unmatched. Germline assignment: CDR1 MDHEN and CDR2 SYDVKM. The CDR3 DNA reads TGTGCCAGCAGTTTCGTCAGGGGGTTTAGAAAACTGTTTTTT. It encodes CASSFVRGFRKLFF.

This clone has a single count. The chain links TRBV7-8 to TRBJ2-7; 13 nucleotides agree with TRBD2. The J segment lost 4 bases and the V segment lost 5 bases, leaving 8 bases of the junction unmatched. The CDR3 contains 16 residues. The germline CDR1 and CDR2 sequences are SGHVS and FQNEAQ. CDR3 residues: CASSPRTSGSRYEQYF. As DNA, the CDR3 is TGTGCCAGCAGCCCCCGGACTAGCGGGAGCAGGTACGAGCAGTACTTC.

The V call is TRBV15, the J call TRBJ2-6; maybe TRBD1 (6 bases). The CDR3 consists of 14 residues. Germline lookup yields CDR1 LNHNV and CDR2 YYDKDF (reference sequence). V was pared by 0 bases and J by 8 bases, with 8 bases between. Here the CDR3 reads CATSRDRGTNVLTF. CDR3 nucleotides: TGTGCCACCAGCAGAGACAGGGGAACCAACGTCCTGACTTTC.

CDR3 sequence (DNA): TGCGCCAGCAGCTTGGCTAGTCAGAGAATGAACACTGAAGCTTTCTTT. Its translation: CASSLASQRMNTEAFF. The chain combines TRBV5-1 with TRBJ1-1, with D uncertain. V was pared by 0 bases and J by 0 bases, with 12 bases between. The CDR3 is made up of 16 amino acids. The germline V gene has CDR1 SGHRS and CDR2 YFSETQ.

The chain uses TRBV4-3 and TRBJ2-7; TRBD2 matches at 12 bases. The CDR3 covers 16 residues. With V trimmed by 2 bases and J by 1 base, 3 bases remained unmatched. From germline, CDR1 is LGHNA and CDR2 YSLEER. The chain's CDR3 is CASSQRLAGVSYEQYF. DNA of the CDR3: TGCGCCAGCAGCCAACGACTAGCGGGAGTATCCTACGAGCAGTACTTC.

The J gene is TRBJ1-4, the V gene TRBV10-3; 12 bases fit TRBD1. From germline, CDR1 is ENHRY and CDR2 SYGVKD. Unmatched junction bases numbered 10, after V lost 2 bases and J lost 3 bases. This CDR3 has 19 residues. CDR3 residues: CAISERPPGQGAPNEKLFF. The CDR3 DNA reads TGTGCCATCAGTGAGCGGCCCCCGGGACAGGGGGCCCCTAATGAAAAACTGTTTTTT.

The chain has TRBV14 and TRBJ2-7; 11 positions match TRBD2. This CDR3 contains 14 residues. V was pared by 4 bases and J by 6 bases, with 5 bases of the junction left unmatched. Germline V gives CDR1 SGHDN, CDR2 FVKESK. CDR3 nucleotides: TGTGCCAGCAGCCCTACTAGCGGGAGACCCGAGCAGTACTTC. It encodes CASSPTSGRPEQYF. Looking up the rest from reference TRBV14 and TRBJ2-7 gives the full variable domain: EAGVTQFPSHSVIEKGQTVTLRCDPISGHDNLYWYRRVMGKEIKFLLHFVKESKQDESGMPNNRFLAERTGGTYSTLKVQPAELEDSGVYFCASSPTSGRPEQYFGPGTRLTVT.

This clone appeared once. The chain recombines TRBV2 with TRBJ2-3; D possibly corresponds to TRBD2 (6 bases). The CDR3 runs to 14 residues. The V end lost 4 bases, the J end lost 1 base, and 9 bases lay between the germline ends. Germline V gene lookup returns CDR1 SNHLY and CDR2 FYNNEI. The CDR3 DNA reads TGTGCCAGCAGTGTAAAGCGGGGCACAGATACGCAGTATTTT. This sequence encodes CASSVKRGTDTQYF. Together with reference TRBV2 and TRBJ2-3, the CDR3 gives the full variable domain: EPEVTQTPSHQVTQMGQEVILRCVPISNHLYFYWYRQILGQKVEFLVSFYNNEISEKSEIFDDQFSVERPDGSNFTLKIRSTKLEDSAMYFCASSVKRGTDTQYFGPGTRLTVL.